This T cell receptor (beta chain) stems from a study of T cells of healthy individuals. Germline V gene data show CDR1 as SGHKS and CDR2 as YYEKEE (reference sequence). The V end lost 1 base, the J end lost 1 base, and 5 bases lay between the germline ends. CDR3 length: 14 amino acids. TCRdb used MiXCR to reprocess the 5' RACE reads, holding one entry per CDR3 protein. The sample lists about 82,000 distinct CDR3 sequences, 5% seen once, with about 7.5% in the top ten. The sequence came from a female donor in good health. The chain joins TRBV5-5 to TRBJ2-2; D not certain. This CDR3 is CASSLSRNTGELFF. The DNA for the CDR3 is TGTGCCAGCAGCTTGTCCAGGAACACCGGGGAGCTGTTTTTT. Combining the CDR3 with reference TRBV5-5 and TRBJ2-2 gives the whole variable domain DAGVTQSPTHLIKTRGQQVTLRCSPISGHKSVSWYQQVLGQGPQFIFQYYEKEERGRGNFPDRFSARQFPNYSSELNVNALLLGDSALYLCASSLSRNTGELFFGEGSRLTVL.